The T cell receptor beta chain described here comes from a study of T-cell memory formation after mild COVID-19. V was clipped by 3 bases and J by 2 bases; unmatched bases: 3. The CDR3 is made up of 15 amino acids. Germline V lookup: CDR1 SGHRS, CDR2 YFSETQ. Each CDR3 protein gets one entry after TCRdb re-called the 5' RACE reads with MiXCR. Counted here are about 470,000 distinct CDR3 sequences, around a sixth occurring once; the ten biggest clones make up 10% to 15%. V usage is TRBV5-1 and J usage is TRBJ2-3; TRBD2 agrees at 10 bases. What was sequenced was PBMCs or a T cell subset sorted from them (not recorded which). The sequence derives from an adult woman who had mild COVID-19 (a few samples of this study predate the infection). Cell type and time point are not known. CDR3 DNA sequence: TGCGCCAGCAGCTCAAGCGGGAGGGTCACAGATACGCAGTATTTT. Translating gives CASSSSGRVTDTQYF.